This is a list of T cell receptor beta chains from one sample in a study of T cells after yellow fever vaccination. TCRdb re-called the 5' RACE reads with MiXCR, one entry per CDR3 protein. Of some 240,000 distinct CDR3 sequences in the sample, 5.2% were seen once. The input for sequencing was CD4+ T cells sorted from PBMCs, taken on the day of the yellow fever booster vaccination. The receptors originated from a man aged 18 to 30 who received the YFV17D yellow fever vaccine. Each CDR3 is given with its conserved first and last residue. The order of the fields is V gene, clone size, J gene, D gene, CDR3 DNA, CDR3 protein. A D gene is named only where the DNA matches it firmly. The listing skips clone size in some rows; elsewhere it reads once, few, many or a size class.

TRBV7-2	many	TRBJ2-3	NA	TGTGCCAGCTCGGTGTGGGCCTCTAGCACAGATACGCAGTATTTT	CASSVWASSTDTQYF
TRBV10-1	few	TRBJ2-5	TRBD1	TGCGCCAGCAGTGAGTCGCCGGGACAGGGGCAAGAGACCCAGTACTTC	CASSESPGQGQETQYF
TRBV20-1	few	TRBJ2-2	NA	TGCAGTGCCGCACCGGACAGGAGGGGGGGGGAGCTGTTTTTT	CSAAPDRRGGELFF
TRBV6-2/TRBV6-3	many	TRBJ2-1	NA	TGTGCCAGCAGAGGAACACGCGATGAGCAGTTCTTC	CASRGTRDEQFF
TRBV20-1	NA	TRBJ1-4	NA	TGCAGTGCTCGGGGGAGGATAAATGAAAAACTGTTTTTT	CSARGRINEKLFF
TRBV7-2	many	TRBJ2-2	TRBD1	TGTGCCAGCAGCCCAGACAGGGTGGCCGGGGAGCTGTTTTTT	CASSPDRVAGELFF
TRBV18	NA	TRBJ2-1	NA	TGTGCCAGCTCACGGCAGGGGGGCGGTGAGCAGTTCTTC	CASSRQGGGEQFF
TRBV15	NA	TRBJ1-5	NA	TGTGCCACCAGCAGAGATAATAGCAATCAGCCCCAGCATTTT	CATSRDNSNQPQHF
TRBV4-2	few	TRBJ1-2	TRBD1	TGTGCCAGCAGCCAAGATTTAGGGGACAGGGGGAACTATGGCTACACCTTC	CASSQDLGDRGNYGYTF
TRBV5-1	few	TRBJ1-6	NA	TGCGCCAGCAGCTTGGAAGGGAAGCCCGGCTCACCCCTCCACTTT	CASSLEGKPGSPLHF
TRBV11-1	NA	TRBJ1-2	TRBD1	TGTGCCAGCAGCCAACGGACAGGGAAGACTGGCTACACCTTC	CASSQRTGKTGYTF
TRBV5-4	few	TRBJ2-1	TRBD1	TGTGCCAGCAGCTTGGCCTCTGCAGGGGGCAATGAGCAGTTCTTC	CASSLASAGGNEQFF
TRBV15	few	TRBJ1-2	NA	TGTGCCACCAGCAAATCCCCCATGGAGGGCTACACCTTC	CATSKSPMEGYTF
TRBV9	many	TRBJ2-1	TRBD2	TGTGCCAGCAGCGTAGCGGCCGGGGGGGATGAGCAGTTCTTC	CASSVAAGGDEQFF
TRBV12-5	NA	TRBJ1-6	TRBD1	TGTGCTAGTGGTACAGGACAGGGTAGGAATTCACCCCTCCACTTT	CASGTGQGRNSPLHF
TRBV5-1	NA	TRBJ2-2	NA	TGCGCCAGCAGCTTTCGGCCCCGGATGTGGGGACTGACCACCGGGGAGCTGTTTTTT	CASSFRPRMWGLTTGELFF
TRBV12-5	few	TRBJ2-6	NA	TGTGCTAGTGGTTTACTTTCTGGGGCCAACGTCCTGACTTTC	CASGLLSGANVLTF
TRBV19	few	TRBJ1-4	NA	TGTGCCAGTAGTTCCAAGCCGGCGGTTAATGAAAAACTGTTTTTT	CASSSKPAVNEKLFF
TRBV28	NA	TRBJ2-1	NA	TGTGCCAGCAGTTTAATCCCGGGGGGCGGCAATGAGCAGTTCTTC	CASSLIPGGGNEQFF
TRBV3-1	few	TRBJ1-5	NA	TGTGCCAGCAGCCCGGTCTCGACCGGTCAGCCCCAGCATTTT	CASSPVSTGQPQHF
TRBV4-3	NA	TRBJ1-4	NA	TGCGCCAGCAGCCGCCCCCCGAGGTCAGGGAGTGCAACTAATGAAAAACTGTTTTTT	CASSRPPRSGSATNEKLFF
TRBV18	few	TRBJ2-2	TRBD1	TGTGCCAGCTCACCCACTACAGGGGACGGGGAGCTGTTTTTT	CASSPTTGDGELFF
TRBV24-1	NA	TRBJ1-5	NA	TGTGCCACCAGTGAAGGGGGTCACAATCAGCCCCAGCATTTT	CATSEGGHNQPQHF
TRBV7-9	NA	TRBJ2-2	NA	TGTGCCAGCAGCCCTCACCAAAGAGGGCTAGCGTACACCGGGGAGCTGTTTTTT	CASSPHQRGLAYTGELFF
TRBV13	few	TRBJ1-6	TRBD1	TGTGCCAGCAGCACCGGACAGGGAGGTTCACCCCTCCACTTT	CASSTGQGGSPLHF
TRBV20-1	few	TRBJ2-2	NA	TGCAGTGCTAGAAAGAACACCGGGGAGCTGTTTTTT	CSARKNTGELFF
TRBV4-2	few	TRBJ2-3	NA	TGTGCCAGCAGCCAAGATACCGGGGCAGATACGCAGTATTTT	CASSQDTGADTQYF
TRBV7-9	few	TRBJ2-3	TRBD2	TGTGCCAGCAGCTTAGGGGGGACTAGCGGGGGAGGCACAGATACGCAGTATTTT	CASSLGGTSGGGTDTQYF
TRBV7-8	medium-sized	TRBJ2-7	NA	TGTGCCAGCAGCGAGGGACCCTCCTACGAGCAGTACTTC	CASSEGPSYEQYF
TRBV7-9	many	TRBJ2-1	TRBD1	TGTGCCAGCAGCTTAGCGGCCGGGACAGGCCCCTATGTCTTCTTC	CASSLAAGTGPYVFF
TRBV12-3/TRBV12-4	many	TRBJ2-3	NA	TGTGCCAGCAGGCTGACTAGTTCCTCCCACACAGATACGCAGTATTTT	CASRLTSSSHTDTQYF
TRBV15	NA	TRBJ1-5	TRBD1	TGTGCCACCAGCAGAAAACAGGGACAGGGCAATCAGCCCCAGCATTTT	CATSRKQGQGNQPQHF
TRBV4-2	NA	TRBJ2-1	TRBD2	TGTGCCAGCAGCCAGAGCGAAGGCGGGGGGGCCAGTGGTGAGCAGTTCTTC	CASSQSEGGGASGEQFF
TRBV12-3/TRBV12-4	NA	TRBJ2-7	NA	TGTGCCAGCAGACCGGGGCTAACGTACGAGCAGTACTTC	CASRPGLTYEQYF
TRBV10-3	NA	TRBJ2-1	TRBD2	TGTGCCATCAGTGAGGCCCCTAGCGGGGGGGATGAGCAGTTCTTC	CAISEAPSGGDEQFF
TRBV7-2	many	TRBJ2-1	TRBD2	TGTGCCAGCAGGCTTGGTACTAGCGGGGGGGCCCACAATGAGCAGTTCTTC	CASRLGTSGGAHNEQFF
TRBV3-1	NA	TRBJ2-5	NA	TGTGCCAGCAGCCACGGGGGCAGCCTGGAGACCCAGTACTTC	CASSHGGSLETQYF
TRBV20-1	few	TRBJ2-5	NA	TGCAGTGCTAGAGGGACTTCCAGGACCCAGTACTTC	CSARGTSRTQYF
TRBV4-3	many	TRBJ2-1	TRBD1	TGCGCCAGCAGCCAAGATTGGGCCGGGACAGGGGGCGCGGATGAGCAGTTCTTC	CASSQDWAGTGGADEQFF
TRBV12-3/TRBV12-4	few	TRBJ1-1	NA	TGTGCCAGCAGTTTACAGGGGATGGGCACTGAAGCTTTCTTT	CASSLQGMGTEAFF
TRBV5-4	many	TRBJ1-2	NA	TGTGCCAGCAGCTTGGGAGACTACTATGGCTACACCTTC	CASSLGDYYGYTF
TRBV4-2	many	TRBJ2-3	NA	TGTGCCAGCAGCCCAACCGGGGACACAGATACGCAGTATTTT	CASSPTGDTDTQYF
TRBV6-5	NA	TRBJ1-1	NA	TGTGCCAGTGGCCAGGGCACTGAAGCTTTCTTT	CASGQGTEAFF
TRBV30	few	TRBJ1-4	TRBD1	TGTGCCACCCACAGGGGAGATAATGAAAAACTGTTTTTT	CATHRGDNEKLFF
TRBV18	few	TRBJ1-1	NA	TGTGCCAGCTCACCAATAGAGGGTAACACTGAAGCTTTCTTT	CASSPIEGNTEAFF
TRBV6-5	few	TRBJ1-6	NA	TGTGCCAGCAGGAGGACGTCCTTGGGTTCACCCCTCCACTTT	CASRRTSLGSPLHF
TRBV5-6	once	TRBJ2-5	TRBD2	TGTGCCAGCGGGAGGGCTGGGTCCGTCGAGACCCAGTACTTC	CASGRAGSVETQYF
TRBV7-9	few	TRBJ1-1	NA	TGTGCCAGCAGCCTCAGACACATGTTGAACACTGAAGCTTTCTTT	CASSLRHMLNTEAFF
TRBV7-8	NA	TRBJ2-1	NA	TGTGCCAGCAGCTCTCGGACAGACCCGTACTACAATGAGCAGTTCTTC	CASSSRTDPYYNEQFF
TRBV5-1	many	TRBJ2-3	NA	TGCGCCAGCAGCTTGGGACGGACTAACACAGATACGCAGTATTTT	CASSLGRTNTDTQYF
TRBV7-2	NA	TRBJ2-7	NA	TGTGCCAGCAGGTTGGAGGACGGAGGGGCTTACGAGCAGTACTTC	CASRLEDGGAYEQYF
TRBV7-2	NA	TRBJ2-7	NA	TGTGCCAGCAGCCCCTCAGGGGGGGCAACCTACGAGCAGTACTTC	CASSPSGGATYEQYF